Listed below are T cell receptor beta chains from one sample, sequenced in a study of spatial heterogeneity in lung cancer. TCRdb processed the 5' RACE reads anew with MiXCR; each CDR3 protein has one entry. The sample has more than 4,500 distinct CDR3 sequences; 17% are singletons. The sequenced sample was lung tumor tissue, obtained at surgery. Every receptor here comes from a male donor with early-stage non-small cell lung cancer. The CDR3 runs from the conserved cysteine through the conserved F or W.

V	CDR3
TRBV4-1	CASSQASTEAFF
TRBV18	CASSPSRGTDTQYF
TRBV11-2	CASSPGTGGETQYF
TRBV6-2/TRBV6-3	CASSLQASTDTQYF
TRBV2	CASGTSGKDEQFF
TRBV6-1	CASSVAGDNQPQHF
TRBV6-2/TRBV6-3	CASSYGGTYNEQFF
TRBV4-3	CASSQYTGSRTEAFF
TRBV10-3	CAISESGGLGGDVLTF
TRBV20-1	CSAPIGADYGYTF
TRBV30	CAWSFWGNTEAFF
TRBV6-1	CASSSGQGSRTF
TRBV5-1	CASSHNPEGVVEKLFF
TRBV29-1	CSVGAGGDTGELFF
TRBV6-5	CASSYRQDGNSPLHF
TRBV10-3	CAISRPGLAANNEQFF
TRBV20-1	CSARDLRQAEETQYF
TRBV2	CASSAERSNTGELFF
TRBV7-2	CASSLQLAGTPYEQYF
TRBV5-6	CASSNTGFPYEQYF
TRBV20-1	CSARAGGPDNEKLFF
TRBV27	CASRDGLNEKLFF
TRBV11-1	CASSSDRGPHEQYF
TRBV4-1	CASSPDRVYGYTF
TRBV6-6	CASSTRDGASGANVLTF
TRBV11-3	CASSPATGYNEQFF
TRBV7-2	CASSLTRNPNTEAFF
TRBV6-5	CASSYSTSGPAETQYF
TRBV29-1	CSVLDLGELFF
TRBV2	CASSPRRGNYNEQFF
TRBV28	CASSLPRTGEKLFF
TRBV28	CASSLSTRGSYEQYF
TRBV5-1	CASSSGQGKETQYF
TRBV30	CAWRHPGELFF
TRBV7-2	CASSPQRGGPSSTDTQYF
TRBV20-1	CSASTARLTGELFF
TRBV7-2	CASSQYSDTQYF
TRBV7-2	CASSGDFLGIQYF
TRBV7-2	CASSSQNTIYF
TRBV27	CASSLSPGADTQYF
TRBV5-1	CASSIDSYEQYF
TRBV6-2/TRBV6-3	CASSPLDRVNTEAFF
TRBV20-1	CSATGTAQETQYF
TRBV11-2	CASSLGADLEQFF
TRBV3-1	CASSPTTYETQYF
TRBV6-1	CASSPGQNYGYTF
TRBV20-1	CSATDSLSQAPDTQYF
TRBV4-3	CASSQDLTGAGGYTF
TRBV9	CASSVGSGGNTIYF
TRBV30	CAWTRQETQYF
TRBV19	CASSIVAVPTSTDTQYF
TRBV7-2	CASSLAGLDQETQYF
TRBV2	CASSEGGEGLYEQYF
TRBV7-2	CASSPMTGGLSNQPQHF
TRBV5-1	CASSTWDSGGYTF
TRBV30	CAWSRGQAINYGYTF
TRBV20-1	CSASLAGGPADTQYF
TRBV7-9	CASSRSGSVADTQYF
TRBV6-5	CANRGQREKLFF
TRBV11-2	CASSLGVRLASHNEQFF